These 25 T cell receptor beta chains share one sample of origin, sequenced in a study of Ad26.COV2.S vaccination and SARS-CoV-2 variants. Treatment described: 15 to 20 received Ad26.COV2.S at low or high dose, single or two shots; five or six received placebo; per-sample allocation not given. Material that was analyzed had been drawn on day 63 after the first vaccine or placebo injection. Profiled with immunoSEQ multiplex PCR; TCRdb holds only in-frame clones, not every one. The sample yields 450,000 to 550,000 clones, about nine tenths seen once. The source was peripheral blood, collected in a trial of Ad26.COV2.S vaccine versus placebo. These receptors were taken from a person aged 18-60 years who received the Ad26.COV2.S COVID-19 vaccine or a placebo.

This clone occurred once. V gene TRBV10-3 combines with J gene TRBJ2-2, with D possibly matching TRBD2 (6 bases). The CDR3 is made up of 15 amino acids. Trimming removed 4 bases from V and 4 bases from J, with 13 bases in between. In germline, CDR1 is ENHRY, CDR2 SYGVKD. As DNA, the CDR3 is TGTGCCATCAGTGCTAAAGGGGAGGCCACCGGGGAGCTGTTTTTT. This encodes CAISAKGEATGELFF.

The gene calls are TRBV6-2 or TRBV6-3 and TRBJ1-5, with D possibly being TRBD1 (6 bases). V lost 4 bases to trimming and J lost 9 bases, with 19 bases between them. The CDR3 totals 15 residues. CDR1 is MNHEY and CDR2 is SVGEGT in the germline V gene. The CDR3 region is CASSSMSGVLWPQHF. CDR3 bases: TGTGCCAGCAGTTCGATGTCAGGGGTTCTGTGGCCCCAGCATTTT.

V gene TRBV30 combines with J gene TRBJ1-2, with a tentative D call TRBD1 (5 bases). Trimming stripped 1 base from V and 4 bases from J, with 13 bases between. The CDR3 is 14 amino acids. CDR1 and CDR2 from the germline V gene are GTSNPN and SVGIG (reference sequence). CDR3 region: CAWSALPTVYGYTF. CDR3 coding DNA: TGTGCCTGGAGTGCTCTACCGACAGTCTATGGCTACACCTTC.

The V and J genes are TRBV11-2 and TRBJ2-1; D call uncertain. The germline gives CDR1 SGHAT, CDR2 FQNNGV. This CDR3 has 14 residues. The V end was cut by 4 bases, the J end by 8 bases, with 15 bases between. The CDR3 loop reads CASSSMTWSDEQFF. The CDR3 DNA follows: TGTGCCAGCAGCTCCATGACCTGGTCGGATGAGCAGTTCTTC.

The rearrangement links TRBV18 to TRBJ2-7; the match to TRBD2 covers 12 bases. Germline values: CDR1 KGHSH, CDR2 LQKENI. The CDR3 extends over 16 amino acids. The junction had 10 bases not matched to a gene; V was cut back by 3 bases and J by 7 bases. CDR3 sequence reads: CASSPTTSGSSGEQYF. The DNA of the CDR3 is TGTGCCAGCTCACCCACGACTAGCGGGAGCTCGGGGGAGCAGTACTTC.

The V and J genes are TRBV5-1 and TRBJ1-3; 9 bases match TRBD1. Germline CDR1 SGHRS, CDR2 YFSETQ. The CDR3 has 17 residues. With V trimmed by 1 base and J by 6 bases, 11 bases remained unmatched. The DNA of the CDR3 is TGCGCCAGCAGCTTGAGTTCCATGGGACAGGGTCAAAACACCATATATTTT. Its translation: CASSLSSMGQGQNTIYF. The variable domain in full, completed from reference TRBV5-1 and TRBJ1-3, reads KAGVTQTPRYLIKTRGQQVTLSCSPISGHRSVSWYQQTPGQGLQFLFEYFSETQRNKGNFPGRFSGRQFSNSRSEMNVSTLELGDSALYLCASSLSSMGQGQNTIYFGEGSWLTVV.

J is TRBJ1-1 and V is TRBV7-3; no clear D. The CDR3 is made up of 13 amino acids. With 3 bases removed from V and 1 base from J, the gap between germline ends came to 6 bases. Looked up from germline, CDR1 is SGHTA and CDR2 is FQGTGA. CDR3 nucleotide sequence: TGTGCCAGCAGCTTTCAGGCGAACACTGAAGCTTTCTTT. It encodes CASSFQANTEAFF.

The chain couples TRBV5-1 to TRBJ2-7, with 9 bases aligning to TRBD2. CDR1 is SGHRS, CDR2 YFSETQ, per germline. This CDR3 has 16 residues. The junction had 9 bases not matched to a gene; V was cut back by 4 bases and J by 1 base. In DNA, the CDR3 is TGCGCCAGCAGCGCCGCCGGACTAGCGACTTCCTACGAGCAGTACTTC. This encodes CASSAAGLATSYEQYF.

The gene calls are TRBV9 and TRBJ1-2; 7 bases map to TRBD1. CDR1 and CDR2 from the germline V gene are SGDLS and YYNGEE. CDR3 size: 15 residues. J gave up 4 bases and V 3 bases, and 9 bases lay outside the gene matches. CDR3 coding DNA: TGTGCCAGCAGCGCTCCTGGGGACAGCATCTATGGCTACACCTTC. Amino acids: CASSAPGDSIYGYTF.

The rearrangement uses TRBV11-3 and TRBJ1-2; the D gene is possibly TRBD1 (5 bases). This CDR3 region has 15 residues. V was clipped by 7 bases and J by 2 bases, with 17 bases between them. CDR1 and CDR2 (germline): SGHNT, YENEEA. CDR3 loop: CASTAWGVVNYGYTF. The CDR3 DNA reads TGTGCCAGCACCGCCTGGGGGGTCGTGAACTATGGCTACACCTTC.

This chain connects TRBV5-5 to TRBJ1-4; no reliable D call. CDR3 size: 14 residues. Germline lookup yields CDR1 SGHKS and CDR2 YYEKEE (reference sequence). V was trimmed by 2 bases and J by 8 bases, leaving 13 bases between them. The CDR3 DNA follows: TGTGCCAGCAGCTTTGACAAAGTGGAGGAAAAACTGTTTTTT. Amino acids: CASSFDKVEEKLFF.

This chain joins TRBV7-9 and TRBJ2-7; no reliable D call. Trimming removed 1 base at V and 4 bases at J, with 11 bases between. This CDR3 is 14 amino acids long. Germline V lookup: CDR1 SEHNR, CDR2 FQNEAQ (reference sequence). Here the CDR3 reads CASSLDVPRYEQYF. The DNA of the CDR3 is TGTGCCAGCAGCTTAGACGTGCCTAGGTACGAGCAGTACTTC.

This chain joins TRBV2 and TRBJ2-1; D might be TRBD1 (6 bases). CDR1 and CDR2 (germline): SNHLY, FYNNEI. The ends were cut back, 7 bases at V and 2 bases at J, with 21 bases in the middle. The CDR3 has 17 amino acids. The CDR3 is CASNLNQGMNAYNEQFF. As DNA, the CDR3 is TGTGCCAGCAATTTAAATCAGGGGATGAACGCCTACAATGAGCAGTTCTTC.

The chain uses TRBV5-1 and TRBJ2-7; no firm D call. Germline V gene data show CDR1 as SGHRS and CDR2 as YFSETQ. The CDR3 runs to 15 residues. V lost 7 bases, J lost 2 bases, and 19 bases lay in between. The CDR3 here is CASAPGRAATYEQYF. As DNA, the CDR3 is TGCGCCAGCGCCCCGGGCCGGGCGGCTACCTACGAGCAGTACTTC.

This clone was counted once. The chain has TRBV7-9 and TRBJ2-1, with D possibly TRBD2 on 5 matching bases. Germline assignment: CDR1 SEHNR and CDR2 FQNEAQ (reference sequence). Trimming left V 5 bases short and J 5 bases short, with 16 bases between. The CDR3 runs 15 residues. Here the CDR3 reads CASSAQVSGNNEQFF. Here the CDR3 DNA reads TGTGCCAGCAGCGCGCAGGTTTCGGGGAACAATGAGCAGTTCTTC. Together with reference TRBV7-9 and TRBJ2-1, the CDR3 gives the full variable domain: DTGVSQNPRHKITKRGQNVTFRCDPISEHNRLYWYRQTLGQGPEFLTYFQNEAQLEKSRLLSDRFSAERPKGSFSTLEIQRTEQGDSAMYLCASSAQVSGNNEQFFGPGTRLTVL.

The V gene is TRBV7-9, the J gene TRBJ1-1, with 8 bases identical to TRBD1. Trimming cost V 1 base and J 4 bases; bases outside gene matches: 8. The length of the CDR3 is 16 residues. From germline, CDR1 is SEHNR and CDR2 FQNEAQ (reference sequence). The CDR3 here is CASSLVGTGTGTEAFF. The CDR3 coding sequence is TGTGCCAGCAGCTTAGTCGGGACAGGTACGGGCACTGAAGCTTTCTTT.

The V and J genes are TRBV7-8 and TRBJ1-2; 7 bases line up with TRBD1. V dropped 5 bases and J dropped 4; count of bases not matched to a gene: 10. The CDR3 covers 15 residues. The germline V gene encodes CDR1 SGHVS and CDR2 FQNEAQ. The CDR3 protein is CASSPPGGTAYGYTF. Written as DNA, the CDR3 is TGTGCCAGCAGCCCCCCGGGGGGGACAGCCTATGGCTACACCTTC.

The gene calls are TRBV3-1 (or the pseudogene TRBV3-2) and TRBJ1-2; 8 bases fit TRBD1. The CDR3 is 14 amino acids. Germline V CDR1 and CDR2: LGHDT, YNNKEL (reference sequence). Trimming at V came to 6 bases and at J to 4 bases, leaving 7 bases not matched to a gene. The CDR3 loop reads CASRDDRGPYGYTF. DNA of the CDR3: TGTGCCAGCAGGGACGACAGGGGACCCTATGGCTACACCTTC.

CDR3 sequence (DNA): TGTGCCAGCAGCTTAGGGGGGGGCAAAAGCTCCTATAATTCACCCCTCCACTTT. Translated: CASSLGGGKSSYNSPLHF. J is TRBJ1-6 and V is TRBV27; tentative D call: TRBD1 (6 bases). Trimming removed 6 bases at V and 0 bases at J, with 18 bases between. CDR1 is MNHEY and CDR2 is SMNVEV in the germline V gene (reference sequence). The CDR3 has 18 amino acids.

In this sample, this clone turned up once. J is TRBJ2-7 and V is TRBV10-3, with 11 bases matching TRBD2. With 11 bases clipped from V and 2 bases from J, the junction kept 5 bases outside the gene matches. This CDR3 spans 13 amino acids. Germline CDR1 and CDR2: ENHRY and SYGVKD. The CDR3 nucleotides are TGTGCCTCTCGACTAGCGGGAACCTACGAGCAGTACTTC. It yields the protein CASRLAGTYEQYF.

The gene calls are TRBV5-1 and TRBJ2-3; D not certain. This CDR3 region has 12 residues. V was cut by 4 bases and J by 6 bases, with 9 bases left in between. Per the germline V gene, CDR1 is SGHRS and CDR2 is YFSETQ. The CDR3 bases are TGCGCCAGCAGCAGTGAGGTGGATACGCAGTATTTT. This gives the protein CASSSEVDTQYF. The full variable domain, with the rest looked up from reference TRBV5-1 and TRBJ2-3, is KAGVTQTPRYLIKTRGQQVTLSCSPISGHRSVSWYQQTPGQGLQFLFEYFSETQRNKGNFPGRFSGRQFSNSRSEMNVSTLELGDSALYLCASSSEVDTQYFGPGTRLTVL.

The V gene is TRBV27, the J gene TRBJ2-2; 11 positions match TRBD2. Germline CDR1 and CDR2: MNHEY and SMNVEV (reference sequence). The CDR3 is 17 amino acids. Trimming removed 2 bases from V and 4 bases from J; junction bases left unmatched: 6. CDR3 loop: CASSLGLAGGFTGELFF. The CDR3 nucleotides read TGTGCCAGCAGTTTAGGCCTAGCGGGAGGCTTCACCGGGGAGCTGTTTTTT.

J is TRBJ2-7 and V is TRBV19; D tentatively reads TRBD1 or TRBD2 (6 bases each). The V gene's germline CDR1 is LNHDA and CDR2 SQIVND (reference sequence). This CDR3 has 13 amino acids. The CDR3 loop is CDVGGQETYEQYF. The CDR3 coding sequence is TGTGACGTAGGGGGGCAGGAGACCTACGAGCAGTACTTC. The full variable domain, with the rest looked up from reference TRBV19 and TRBJ2-7, is DGGITQSPKYLFRKEGQNVTLSCEQNLNHDAMYWYRQDPGQGLRLIYYSQIVNDFQKGDIAEGYSVSREKKESFPLTVTSAQKNPTAFYLCDVGGQETYEQYFGPGTRLTVT.

V gene TRBV7-8 combines with J gene TRBJ1-1, with D tentatively TRBD1 (6 bases). V lost 5 bases to trimming and J lost 2 bases, with 18 bases between them. This CDR3 region has 16 residues. Germline-derived CDR1 and CDR2 are SGHVS and FQNEAQ. In DNA form, the CDR3 reads TGTGCCAGCAGCGTTCTAATCGGGACACCAAACACTGAAGCTTTCTTT. Translated, it gives CASSVLIGTPNTEAFF.

The chain combines TRBV30 with TRBJ1-2, with 9 positions matching TRBD1. The junction had 8 bases not matched to a gene; V was cut back by 4 bases and J by 5 bases. The V gene's germline CDR1 is GTSNPN and CDR2 SVGIG (reference sequence). The CDR3 sequence is 14 residues long. The CDR3 bases are TGTGCCTGGACAAGGGGACAGGGTGCATATGGCTACACCTTC. Its protein is CAWTRGQGAYGYTF.